The 29 T cell receptor beta chains below come from one sample, sequenced in a study of human T cells and chemical hapten exposure (dated by TCRdb to about 2021). The time point label for this specimen denotes: patch test 1, 2 weeks after DPC sensitization. The treatment or condition label, as the study defines it: therapeutic diphenylcyclopropenone sensitization with weekly scalp DPC. Receptor amplification or capture employed RACE. Sequencing took place on a NextSeq 500. Clones were called with MiXCR by TCRdb after fastp trimmed the public reads at Q25, and only in-frame beta chains were retained. Entries that share a CDR3 protein sequence are merged under the most common genes and DNA. The sample table records over 95,000 distinct CDR3 sequences; around 12% of these occur just once. The top ten clones comprise around 2.2% of the sample. Sample: whole blood, taken in connection with sensitization to the hapten diphenylcyclopropenone (DPC). These receptors all come from a woman aged 40 to 50 with alopecia areata. Some clones in this sample may be carry-over from other donors' samples.

This clonotype was detected many times. V usage is TRBV7-9 and J usage is TRBJ2-5; D is uncertain. The V end lost 1 base, the J end lost 5 bases, and 2 bases lay between the germline ends. The CDR3 spans 11 residues. Germline V lookup: CDR1 SEHNR, CDR2 FQNEAQ (reference sequence). The CDR3 spells CASSLVETQYF. DNA of the CDR3: TGTGCCAGCAGCTTAGTCGAGACCCAGTACTTC. The whole variable domain, filled in from reference TRBV7-9 and TRBJ2-5, reads DTGVSQNPRHKITKRGQNVTFRCDPISEHNRLYWYRQTLGQGPEFLTYFQNEAQLEKSRLLSDRFSAERPKGSFSTLEIQRTEQGDSAMYLCASSLVETQYFGPGTRLLVL.

There are a few counts of this clonotype. This rearrangement joins TRBV6-1 to TRBJ2-7, with D maybe TRBD1 (6 bases). Trimming stripped 2 bases from V and 6 bases from J, with 17 bases between. Germline assignment: CDR1 MNHNS and CDR2 SASEGT. The CDR3 extends over 15 amino acids. CDR3 protein: CASSEWTAGLGEQYF. As DNA, the CDR3 is TGTGCCAGCAGTGAATGGACAGCCGGTCTCGGCGAGCAGTACTTC.

This sequence joins TRBV6-5 and TRBJ2-3; TRBD2 matches at 7 bases. The CDR3 sequence is 15 residues long. With V trimmed by 6 bases and J by 7 bases, 13 bases remained unmatched. Germline V gene data show CDR1 as MNHEY and CDR2 as SVGAGI. CDR3 residues: CASSVGREAGNTQYF. The CDR3 DNA reads as TGTGCCAGCAGCGTGGGACGGGAGGCCGGAAATACGCAGTATTTT.

Ten or more counts support this clonotype. V is TRBV7-6 and J is TRBJ2-7, with a tentative D call TRBD2 (6 bases). V dropped 3 bases and J dropped 3 bases, with 9 bases sitting between them. The CDR3 spans 13 residues. Germline CDR1 SGHVS, CDR2 FNYEAQ. The DNA for the CDR3 is TGTGCCAGCAGCTTTGAAGCGGGCTACGAGCAGTACTTC. Amino acid sequence: CASSFEAGYEQYF.

The chain has TRBV28 and TRBJ2-7; tentative D call: TRBD1 (6 bases). V dropped 6 bases and J dropped 2 bases, with 14 bases sitting between them. The CDR3 consists of 14 residues. Looked up from germline, CDR1 is MDHEN and CDR2 is SYDVKM. DNA of the CDR3: TGTGCCAGCAGGACCGTCGGGACAACCTACGAGCAGTACTTC. Its protein is CASRTVGTTYEQYF.

The rearrangement links TRBV5-1 to TRBJ2-7; 9 bases agree with TRBD1. The CDR3 is 17 amino acids. V gave up 4 bases and J gave up 2 bases; unmatched junction bases: 13. The germline V gene encodes CDR1 SGHRS and CDR2 YFSETQ. The CDR3 loop reads CASSPWAQGQGPYEQYF. Written as DNA, the CDR3 is TGCGCCAGCAGCCCCTGGGCCCAGGGACAGGGCCCCTACGAGCAGTACTTC. The variable domain in full, with the rest retrieved from reference TRBV5-1 and TRBJ2-7, is KAGVTQTPRYLIKTRGQQVTLSCSPISGHRSVSWYQQTPGQGLQFLFEYFSETQRNKGNFPGRFSGRQFSNSRSEMNVSTLELGDSALYLCASSPWAQGQGPYEQYFGPGTRLTVT.

This clonotype was seen repeatedly, ten times or more. This chain joins TRBV28 and TRBJ2-5, with TRBD1 as a possible D gene (6 bases). Germline V CDR1 and CDR2: MDHEN, SYDVKM. The CDR3 has 15 amino acids. V was shortened by 5 bases and J by 5 bases, with 18 bases between the two germline ends. The CDR3 region is CASSRNQGIRETQYF. The CDR3 bases are TGTGCCAGCAGTCGGAACCAGGGGATCCGGGAGACCCAGTACTTC.

This clonotype showed up many times. The chain links TRBV27 to TRBJ2-7, with 12 bases matching TRBD1. Germline trimming cut 5 bases from V and 6 bases from J; bases unmatched to any gene: 8. CDR3 length equals 15 residues. Germline V gene data show CDR1 as MNHEY and CDR2 as SMNVEV (reference sequence). The CDR3 loop reads CASSPTWDRGREQYF. The CDR3 nucleotides are TGTGCCAGCAGTCCCACCTGGGACAGGGGGCGCGAGCAGTACTTC.

The chain links TRBV15 to TRBJ1-1; 11 bases fit TRBD1. The germline gives CDR1 LNHNV, CDR2 YYDKDF (reference sequence). The CDR3 is 15 residues long. The V segment lost 3 bases and the J segment 4 bases; nucleotides outside the gene matches: 4. The CDR3 sequence: CATSRDRGRVTEAFF. The CDR3 nucleotides read TGTGCCACCAGCAGGGACAGGGGGCGCGTCACTGAAGCTTTCTTT. The full variable domain, completed using reference TRBV15 and TRBJ1-1, is DAMVIQNPRYQVTQFGKPVTLSCSQTLNHNVMYWYQQKSSQAPKLLFHYYDKDFNNEADTPDNFQSRRPNTSFCFLDIRSPGLGDTAMYLCATSRDRGRVTEAFFGQGTRLTVV.

This clonotype was picked up many times. This sequence joins TRBV4-3 and TRBJ2-3; D ambiguous. In germline, CDR1 is LGHNA, CDR2 YSLEER. V shed 3 bases and J shed 3 bases, with 13 bases lying between them. This CDR3 is 15 amino acids long. CDR3 DNA sequence: TGCGCCAGCAGCCAGACGTCGTTACGGACAGATACGCAGTATTTT. It translates to CASSQTSLRTDTQYF.

This chain joins TRBV4-1 and TRBJ1-6; 8 nucleotides align to TRBD1. Germline V lookup: CDR1 MGHRA, CDR2 YSYEKL. The CDR3 is 15 amino acids. The junction had 7 bases not matched to a gene; V was cut back by 5 bases and J by 7 bases. The CDR3 loop reads CASSNHRQGNSPLHF. The CDR3 coding sequence is TGCGCCAGCAGCAACCACCGACAGGGGAATTCACCCCTCCACTTT.

This clonotype was seen more than once but under ten times. The chain links TRBV6-2 or TRBV6-3 to TRBJ2-7; D might be TRBD1 (6 bases). This CDR3 region has 14 residues. Trimming removed 6 bases from V and 5 bases from J, with 17 bases in between. Germline V gene lookup returns CDR1 MNHEY and CDR2 SVGEGT. The DNA for the CDR3 is TGTGCCAGCAGCCCCAGGGGCCATGGGAACGAGCAGTACTTC. It yields the protein CASSPRGHGNEQYF.

This clonotype was detected only a few times. The rearrangement joins TRBV7-9 to TRBJ2-7; possibly TRBD2 for D (5 bases). V was trimmed by 3 bases and J by 7 bases, leaving 7 bases between them. The CDR3 consists of 11 residues. Germline V gene lookup returns CDR1 SEHNR and CDR2 FQNEAQ (reference sequence). The CDR3 nucleotides read TGTGCCAGCAGCTTTAGCGCAGAGCAGTACTTC. Translated: CASSFSAEQYF. Looking up the rest from reference TRBV7-9 and TRBJ2-7 gives the full variable domain: DTGVSQNPRHKITKRGQNVTFRCDPISEHNRLYWYRQTLGQGPEFLTYFQNEAQLEKSRLLSDRFSAERPKGSFSTLEIQRTEQGDSAMYLCASSFSAEQYFGPGTRLTVT.

This sequence joins TRBV6-5 and TRBJ2-3; D call uncertain. V lost 6 bases to trimming and J lost 0 bases, with 13 bases between them. Germline-derived CDR1 and CDR2 are MNHEY and SVGAGI. The CDR3 covers 15 residues. Here the CDR3 DNA reads TGTGCCAGCAGGGCGATTCGCCGTAGCACAGATACGCAGTATTTT. This translates into CASRAIRRSTDTQYF.

This clonotype was counted at least ten times. This chain uses TRBV6-5 with TRBJ1-6, with TRBD1 as a possible D gene (6 bases). The length of the CDR3 is 13 residues. Per the germline V gene, CDR1 is MNHEY and CDR2 is SVGAGI. V was shortened by 8 bases and J by 10 bases, with 15 bases between the two germline ends. For the CDR3, the DNA is TGTGCCAGCCACCCTAACAGGGAGTCACCCCTCCACTTT. It yields the protein CASHPNRESPLHF.

This chain links TRBV4-3 with TRBJ1-4; 8 bases map to TRBD1. J gave up 7 bases and V 2 bases, and 6 bases lay outside the gene matches. The germline gives CDR1 LGHNA, CDR2 YSLEER. This CDR3 spans 15 amino acids. The DNA for the CDR3 is TGCGCCAGCAGCCAACGGACAGGGTATAGTGAAAAACTGTTTTTT. It encodes CASSQRTGYSEKLFF.

This sequence joins TRBV12-3 or TRBV12-4 and TRBJ2-2; 7 bases agree with TRBD1. The J segment lost 5 bases and the V segment lost 4 bases, leaving 7 bases of the junction unmatched. This CDR3 is 15 amino acids long. The CDR3 DNA is TGTGCCAGCAGTTCCCAGGGGGATAGAACCGGGGAGCTGTTTTTT. Translated: CASSSQGDRTGELFF.

The chain has TRBV7-8 and TRBJ2-7; 7 positions match TRBD1. Trimming took 2 bases from V and 6 from J; bases not matched to a gene: 7. This CDR3 is built from 14 residues. The germline V gene has CDR1 SGHVS and CDR2 FQNEAQ. CDR3 amino acids: CASSLNGGQFEQYF. CDR3 sequence (DNA): TGTGCCAGCAGCTTAAATGGGGGACAGTTCGAGCAGTACTTC.

J is TRBJ2-2 and V is TRBV30; 8 bases agree with TRBD2. CDR3 length: 15 residues. Germline V gene sequence: CDR1 GTSNPN, CDR2 SVGIG (reference sequence). V shed 8 bases and J 0 bases; nucleotides not matched to a gene: 8. The CDR3 reads CAAGRLAPNTGELFF. The CDR3 nucleotides read TGTGCCGCAGGAAGACTAGCGCCGAACACCGGGGAGCTGTTTTTT.

For this clonotype: A read error may account for a junction end that differs from germline. The J gene is TRBJ2-1, the V gene TRBV11-3, with unresolved D. The CDR3 covers 14 residues. Germline V gene data show CDR1 as SGHNT and CDR2 as YENEEA. The CDR3 region has the DNA TGTGCCAGCAGCTGTACAGCCAGAAGTCGATTTCTCCCATTC. This translates into CASSCTARSRFLPF.

This clonotype appeared a few times. The chain has TRBV7-2 and TRBJ2-1; D may match TRBD1 or TRBD2 (5 bases each). Trimming pared 5 bases from V and 6 bases from J, leaving 17 bases between. Germline CDR1 is SGHTA and CDR2 is FQGNSA. CDR3 length: 15 amino acids. The CDR3: CASSLGTPALNEQFF. CDR3 in DNA: TGTGCCAGCAGCCTCGGGACCCCGGCACTCAATGAGCAGTTCTTC.

The CDR3 nucleotides read TGTGCCAGCAGTTGGCTGGCGGGAGCTAATGAGCAGTTCTTC. Translated: CASSWLAGANEQFF. The J gene is TRBJ2-1, the V gene TRBV28; 7 bases are a match to TRBD2. V lost 4 bases, J lost 7 bases, and 7 bases stayed unmatched. The CDR3 is made up of 14 amino acids. Germline V gene lookup returns CDR1 MDHEN and CDR2 SYDVKM.

The rearrangement joins TRBV5-1 to TRBJ2-7, with 7 bases aligning to TRBD2. After removal of 0 bases from V and 3 bases from J, the junction contained 6 bases not matched to a gene. Germline values: CDR1 SGHRS, CDR2 YFSETQ. This CDR3 contains 15 residues. For the CDR3, the DNA is TGCGCCAGCAGCTTGGGCCTAGCGGACTACTACGAGCAGTACTTC. This gives the protein CASSLGLADYYEQYF.

The chain recombines TRBV28 with TRBJ1-3; 8 nucleotides match TRBD1. The CDR3 is 13 residues long. Germline values: CDR1 MDHEN, CDR2 SYDVKM. V lost 6 bases, J lost 6 bases, and 4 bases stayed unmatched. The DNA for the CDR3 is TGTGCCAGCAGAGGACAGGGCGAAAACACCATATATTTT. It codes for CASRGQGENTIYF.

The rearrangement uses TRBV4-3 and TRBJ1-5; possible D gene TRBD1, 5 bases. The ends were cut back, 4 bases at V and 4 bases at J, with 20 bases in the middle. Per germline, CDR1 LGHNA and CDR2 YSLEER. There are 17 residues in the CDR3. CDR3 in amino acids: CASSLPSPDTLNQPQHF. The DNA for the CDR3 is TGCGCCAGCAGCCTACCATCGCCGGACACCCTTAATCAGCCCCAGCATTTT.

Ten or more counts support this clonotype. The chain is built from TRBV11-2 and TRBJ2-5, with 12 bases fitting TRBD2. The CDR3 covers 15 residues. V was pared by 3 bases and J by 5 bases, with 4 bases of the junction left unmatched. Germline loops: CDR1 SGHAT, CDR2 FQNNGV. The CDR3: CASSLTSGREETQYF. As DNA, the CDR3 is TGTGCCAGCAGCTTGACTAGCGGGAGAGAGGAGACCCAGTACTTC.

The chain is built from TRBV18 and TRBJ1-4, with TRBD1 as a possible D gene (5 bases). V lost 8 bases and J 7 bases, leaving 14 bases between the germline ends. This CDR3 has 13 amino acids. The germline CDR1 and CDR2 sequences are KGHSH and LQKENI. The CDR3 reads CASAGGGREKLFF. The CDR3, as DNA: TGTGCCAGCGCCGGCGGGGGACGTGAAAAACTGTTTTTT.

This clonotype showed up just a few times. The rearrangement uses TRBV6-1 and TRBJ2-3; 10 positions match TRBD1. The CDR3 contains 18 residues. V shed 4 bases and J 0 bases; nucleotides not matched to a gene: 10. Looked up from germline, CDR1 is MNHNS and CDR2 is SASEGT. The CDR3: CASSAFGGTGASTDTQYF. The CDR3 DNA sequence: TGTGCCAGCAGTGCCTTCGGCGGGACAGGGGCTAGCACAGATACGCAGTATTTT.

In the case of this clonotype: At one end the junction does not follow the germline gene, possibly because of a read error. The chain has TRBV5-1 and TRBJ2-3; 7 nucleotides line up with TRBD1. Germline CDR1 is SGHRS and CDR2 is YFSETQ. The CDR3 totals 16 residues. As DNA, the CDR3 is TGCGCCAGTACCAGGCTTCCGGGACAGATCACAGAAACGCAGTATTTT. Residues: CASTRLPGQITETQYF.